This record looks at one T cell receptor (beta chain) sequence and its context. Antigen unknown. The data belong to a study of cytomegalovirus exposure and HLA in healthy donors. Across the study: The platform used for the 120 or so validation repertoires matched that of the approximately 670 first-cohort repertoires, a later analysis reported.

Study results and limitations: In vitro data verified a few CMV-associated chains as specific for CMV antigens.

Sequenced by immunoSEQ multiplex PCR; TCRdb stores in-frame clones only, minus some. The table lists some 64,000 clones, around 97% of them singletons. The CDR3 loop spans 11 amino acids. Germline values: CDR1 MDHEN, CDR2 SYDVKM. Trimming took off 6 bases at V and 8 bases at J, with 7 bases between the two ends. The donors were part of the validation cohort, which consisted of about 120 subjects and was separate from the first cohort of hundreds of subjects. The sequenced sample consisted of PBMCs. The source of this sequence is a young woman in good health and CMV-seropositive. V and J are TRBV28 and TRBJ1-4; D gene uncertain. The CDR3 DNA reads TGTGCCAGCAGCCTTGAGGAAAAACTGTTTTTT. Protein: CASSLEEKLFF.